This T cell receptor (beta chain) was found in a study of blood T cell repertoires in COVID-19. At the level of the study: COVID-19 samples from acute and convalescent phases originated in the United States, Italy and Spain. In each case, the material was cDNA or gDNA derived from T cells, B-cell-depleted T cells, or PBMCs.

The V gene end was trimmed by 3 bases and the J gene end by 3 bases; junction bases not matched to a gene: 3. There are 14 residues in the CDR3. The germline V gene has CDR1 MNHNS and CDR2 SASEGT. Enrolled during active infection, Seattle patients were then followed longitudinally. Original analysis: Researchers report that nucleated cell counts were estimated from reference gene primer amplification. The protocol was immunoSEQ multiplex PCR, while the TCRdb copy is restricted to in-frame clones and leaves out a portion. V and J calls and clone size are copied from that table; D and trimming were computed from the DNA. The data show hundreds of thousands of clones, 75% to 90% seen once.

Material: peripheral blood. The V call is TRBV6-1, the J call TRBJ2-7, with 9 bases aligning to TRBD1. The receptor comes from a man aged 18-30 years with COVID-19, enrolled during active disease. For the CDR3, the DNA is TGTGCCAGCAGTGATCGACAGGGGGACTACGAGCAGTACTTC. Amino acid sequence: CASSDRQGDYEQYF.